This entry features one T cell receptor (beta chain) sequence. Its antigen is still unknown. Per-nucleotide qualities are absent, and no much larger clonotype sits a single base away. Measured from the cysteine to the phenylalanine, the CDR3 is 13 residues long. The read is trimmed to its CDR3 DNA, 39 bases read in frame from base 1. Taken from the germline V gene, the CDR1 and CDR2 loops are MNHEY and SVGAGI. V is cut back by 6 bases and J by 6 bases, with 6 bases in the junction unmatched. The collaborating institutions used their own protocols to collect whole blood in K2EDTA tubes. For TCRbeta analysis, collaborators shipped samples in one of three forms: frozen whole blood, isolated PBMCs, or DNA extracted from either of those sample types. TCRbeta CDR3 regions were amplified from genomic DNA by means of the immunoSEQ Assay, a bias-controlled multiplex PCR. Per the source publication's procedure: Within the assay, amplification of reference gene primers was used to estimate how many nucleated cells each sample contained. To quantify the absolute abundance of each unique TCRbeta CDR3 rearrangement, sequence reads were collapsed and filtered. For each sample, productive Simpson clonality was calculated as the square root of Simpson's diversity index across productive rearrangements. TCRdb mirrors the immuneACCESS table, restricted to in-frame sequences. Some clones are absent from its copies; in checked studies, under half trace to an unresolved V gene, and the reason for the others is unknown. V and J calls plus clone size are reproduced from that table; the DNA served to infer D and trimming. The sample data list 150,000 to 200,000 clones, and 70% to 90% of these were observed just once. Jointly, the top ten make up around a fifth of the sample.

This entry comes from a study of blood T cell repertoires in COVID-19 (dated by TCRdb to 2019 to 2021). Regarding the complete study: Samples from collaborators originated in the United States, Italy and Spain and spanned both the acute and convalescent phases of COVID-19. The prospective study material was composed of cDNA or gDNA derived from T cells, B-cell-depleted T cells, or PBMCs. Subjects who had been exposed to COVID-19, were actively infected with it, or had recovered from it provided the deeply sampled blood TCRbeta repertoires that made up the dataset. The repertoires were released in a freely available public database intended as a resource for research on the immune response to SARS-CoV-2. The samples were drawn from the first 160 participants of the ongoing ImmuneRACE study and from over a thousand subjects provided by 6 global collaborators. The sample metadata nearly always contained a de-identified subject ID, COVID-19 status, age in years and sex. HLA class I and class II types, where available, came from metadata supplied by the sample provider rather than from assay-based typing. Study-wide conclusions, independent of this receptor: Clinical and demographic metadata were provided uncurated, with the amount varying by source and participant.

Sequencing was performed on peripheral blood. Recombination linked TRBV6-5 to TRBJ1-2; 8 junctional bases match TRBD1. The sequence was collected from a man aged 55 to 69 with active or convalescent COVID-19. The nucleotide sequence is given as TGTGCCAGCAGGGACAGGGAAATCGATGGCTACACCTTC. Translated, this gives CASRDREIDGYTF.